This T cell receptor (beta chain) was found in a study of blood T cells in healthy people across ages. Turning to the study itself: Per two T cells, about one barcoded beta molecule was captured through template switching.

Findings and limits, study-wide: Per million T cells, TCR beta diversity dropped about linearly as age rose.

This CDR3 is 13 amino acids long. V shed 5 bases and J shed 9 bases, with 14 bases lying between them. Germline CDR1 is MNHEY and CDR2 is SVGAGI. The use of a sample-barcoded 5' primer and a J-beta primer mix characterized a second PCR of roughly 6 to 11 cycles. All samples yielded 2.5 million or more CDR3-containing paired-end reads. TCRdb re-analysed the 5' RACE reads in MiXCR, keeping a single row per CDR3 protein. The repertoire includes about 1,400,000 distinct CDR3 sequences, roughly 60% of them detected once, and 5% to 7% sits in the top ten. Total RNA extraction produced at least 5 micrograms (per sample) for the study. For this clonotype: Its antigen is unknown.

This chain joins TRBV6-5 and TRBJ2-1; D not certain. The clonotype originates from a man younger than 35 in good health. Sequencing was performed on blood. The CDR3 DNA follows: TGTGCCAGCAGTCCTAGGGTCTCGGGTGAGCAGTTCTTC. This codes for CASSPRVSGEQFF.